This paragraph covers one T cell receptor beta chain sequence. Its antigen is unknown. Reverse transcribed after extraction, RNA yielded cDNA as the sequencing template. Profiling relied on immunoSEQ multiplex PCR, and the TCRdb table lists in-frame clones only, not all of them. The sample has 140,000 to 150,000 clones, 54% seen once. This specimen belongs to a study of CD8+ T cells in alopecia areata. Study conclusions and caveats: In scalp and blood during tofacitinib, many expanded lesional clones persisted.

Treatment noted: oral pan-JAK inhibitor, 5-10 mg twice daily. The germline V gene encodes CDR1 MNHEY and CDR2 SVGAGI. This CDR3 spans 16 amino acids. With V trimmed by 0 bases and J by 6 bases, 7 bases remained unmatched. The TCR originated in a human donor with alopecia areata. The chain links TRBV6-5 to TRBJ2-2; 7 nucleotides line up with TRBD1. This sample comprised CD8+ T cells sorted from blood, obtained at week 4, from a patient treated with tofacitinib. In nucleotides, the CDR3 is TGTGCCAGCAGTTACTCTACAGGGGAAGTGTCCGGGGAGCTGTTTTTT. It translates to CASSYSTGEVSGELFF.